Each of the 14 T cell receptor beta chains below was sequenced from the same sample in a study of CD8+CD57+ T cells in acquired aplastic anemia. The use of genomic DNA as template underpinned the TCR beta VDJ and CDR3 profiling. TCRdb reprocessed the reads with MiXCR, giving one entry per CDR3 protein. The table has some 170,000 distinct CDR3 sequences, roughly 45% seen once; the top ten hold approximately 1.1%. Sequenced material: sorted CD4+, CD8+, or CD8+CD57+ T cells (not recorded which) from PBMCs. These receptors were collected from a human donor in good health.

This chain uses TRBV7-9 with TRBJ2-7; 7 bases agree with TRBD2. V dropped 8 bases and J dropped 10; count of bases not matched to a gene: 8. Germline V CDR1 and CDR2: SEHNR, FQNEAQ (reference sequence). CDR3 size: 11 residues. The CDR3 spells CASGPGGSQYF. Written as DNA, the CDR3 is TGTGCCAGCGGCCCGGGGGGAAGTCAGTACTTC.

This clonotype was seen a few times. The CDR3 nucleotides are TGTGCCAGCAGCCCCCCCGGGGGCCGCTCCTACGAGCAGTACTTC. Its translation: CASSPPGGRSYEQYF. The chain has TRBV28 and TRBJ2-7; D could derive from TRBD1 or TRBD2 (6 bases each). Germline V gives CDR1 MDHEN, CDR2 SYDVKM. CDR3 length equals 15 residues. With 6 bases removed from V and 0 bases from J, the gap between germline ends came to 15 bases.

CDR3 protein: CSVEDRTAYEQYF. CDR3 bases: TGCAGCGTTGAAGATCGGACAGCCTACGAGCAGTACTTC. The V gene is TRBV29-1, the J gene TRBJ2-7; D is perhaps TRBD1 (6 bases). CDR1 is SQVTM, CDR2 ANQGSEA, per germline. Trimming cost V 0 bases and J 2 bases, with 8 bases left between them. The CDR3 is 13 residues long.

For this clonotype: One junction end disagrees with the germline gene, perhaps due to a read error. The rearrangement uses TRBV28 and TRBJ2-5; possibly TRBD2 for D (7 bases). CDR1 and CDR2 (germline): MDHEN, SYDVKM. The CDR3 spans 15 residues. The CDR3 loop is CAGSLGGALEETQYF. The CDR3 coding sequence is TGTGCCGGCAGTTTAGGGGGGGCGCTAGAAGAGACCCAGTACTTC.

For the CDR3, the DNA is TGTGCCAGCTCACCAAAAGAGGGCACTGAAGCTTTCTTT. This sequence encodes CASSPKEGTEAFF. The V and J genes are TRBV18 and TRBJ1-1; no reliable D call. This CDR3 is built from 13 residues. The germline V gene has CDR1 KGHSH and CDR2 LQKENI. V was shortened by 2 bases and J by 4 bases, with 8 bases between the two germline ends.

The CDR3 loop reads CASSIAPGLTEAFF. CDR3 bases: TGTGCCAGTAGTATAGCACCAGGACTCACTGAAGCTTTCTTT. The J gene is TRBJ1-1, the V gene TRBV19; D is unclear. Germline lookup yields CDR1 LNHDA and CDR2 SQIVND (reference sequence). V dropped 1 base and J dropped 4 bases, with 10 bases sitting between them. The CDR3 length is 14 residues.

Turning to this clonotype: Given a much more abundant clone one base away, this may be a read error. CDR3 in DNA: TGTGCCGGCAGCTACCGTTTCGAGCAGTACTTC. Its protein is CAGSYRFEQYF. The V and J genes are TRBV5-6 and TRBJ2-7; D unresolved. The CDR3 is 11 amino acids. The germline gives CDR1 SGHDT, CDR2 YYEEEE.

This clonotype occurred a few times. This may be a read error, as it is one base from a much larger clone. J is TRBJ2-1 and V is TRBV9; D gene ambiguous. Trimming left V 3 bases short and J 0 bases short, with 10 bases between. Germline V gives CDR1 SGDLS, CDR2 YYNGEE. CDR3 length: 15 residues. CDR3 sequence: CASSASQSSYNEQFF. As DNA, the CDR3 is TGTGCCAGCAGCGCGTCACAAAGCTCCTACAATGAGCAGTTCTTC.

This clonotype was seen a handful of times. The chain links TRBV12-3 or TRBV12-4 to TRBJ2-7; TRBD2 might be the D (6 bases). The CDR3 length is 20 residues. V was trimmed by 3 bases and J by 2 bases, leaving 29 bases between them. The DNA of the CDR3 is TGTGCCAGCAGTTTCTTCGCCCCAAGACCAGGGAGGCGGGAAGCCTACGAGCAGTACTTC. It encodes CASSFFAPRPGRREAYEQYF.

This clonotype was counted many times. The rearrangement uses TRBV5-4 and TRBJ2-5; D possibly corresponds to TRBD2 (5 bases). The germline V gene encodes CDR1 SGHNT and CDR2 YYREEE (reference sequence). The CDR3 is 16 residues long. Trimming took 0 bases from V and 2 from J, leaving 14 bases between them. CDR3 sequence (DNA): TGTGCCAGCAGCTTGGTTGGCAGAAGGAGGCAAGAGACCCAGTACTTC. It is translated as CASSLVGRRRQETQYF. Supplemented by reference TRBV5-4 and TRBJ2-5, the full variable domain reads ETGVTQSPTHLIKTRGQQVTLRCSSQSGHNTVSWYQQALGQGPQFIFQYYREEENGRGNFPPRFSGLQFPNYSSELNVNALELDDSALYLCASSLVGRRRQETQYFGPGTRLLVL.

The chain is built from TRBV10-3 and TRBJ2-3; 10 bases agree with TRBD2. Losses at the gene ends were 11 bases for V and 3 bases for J; bases not matched to a gene: 8. The CDR3 has 14 amino acids. In germline, CDR1 is ENHRY, CDR2 SYGVKD. The CDR3 loop is CAVIGTSVTDTQYF. The CDR3 coding sequence is TGTGCCGTCATCGGGACTAGCGTTACAGATACGCAGTATTTT.

Here the CDR3 DNA reads TGTGCCCGGGTATTTGGCCAGCGAAGTGAGCAGTTCTTC. As protein: CARVFGQRSEQFF. V and J are TRBV13 and TRBJ2-1; no clear D. CDR3 length: 13 amino acids. The V end lost 11 bases, the J end lost 9 bases, and 20 bases lay between the germline ends. Germline-derived CDR1 and CDR2 are PRHDT and FYEKMQ (reference sequence).

The table lists this clonotype with a few counts. The V and J genes are TRBV10-3 and TRBJ2-1, with no clear D. The CDR3 has 15 residues. Germline assignment: CDR1 ENHRY and CDR2 SYGVKD. Trimming shortened V by 4 bases and J by 7 bases, and 17 bases separated the two germline ends. In DNA form, the CDR3 reads TGTGCCATCAGTGTTGAGAGGTTCGGGCAGAATGAGCAGTTCTTC. It encodes CAISVERFGQNEQFF.

This clonotype was found once. Just one base apart from a much larger clone, this may be a read error. This chain uses TRBV5-1 with TRBJ2-1; no clear D gene. This CDR3 is built from 13 residues. V lost 5 bases to trimming and J lost 9 bases, with 15 bases between them. In germline, CDR1 is SGHRS, CDR2 YFSETQ. The CDR3 here is CASSLSSSCEQFF. DNA for the CDR3: TGCGCCAGCAGTCTGAGTTCCAGCTGTGAGCAGTTCTTC.